Listed below are T cell receptor beta chains from one sample, sequenced in a study of control samples from healthy donors and cancer patients. The repertoire was sequenced with immunoSEQ multiplex PCR; TCRdb's copy has only in-frame clones and lacks some. The repertoire has under 80,000 clones, about 94% of them found once; the top ten carry over 2.5%. Sequencing was done on a sample of blood. Receptors were obtained from a woman under 40 in good health. Both conserved end residues are part of each CDR3. The D gene is left open where the match is weak.

j_call d_call v_call cdr3_nt cdr3_aa
TRBJ2-1 TRBD2 TRBV7-9 TGTGCCAGCAGCTCTGCGGGGGTTAACGGGAATGAGCAGTTCTTC CASSSAGVNGNEQFF
TRBJ2-7 TRBD2 TRBV28 TGTGCCAGCACGACTAGCTCTTATTATGGCGAGCAGTACTTC CASTTSSYYGEQYF
TRBJ1-2 NA TRBV19 TGTGCCAGTAGTATGGGACGGCAAAAATACACCTTC CASSMGRQKYTF
TRBJ1-2 TRBD1 TRBV3-1/TRBV3-2 TGTGCCAGCAGCCGTCACGACAGGGGCTATGGCTACACCTTC CASSRHDRGYGYTF
TRBJ2-5 TRBD2 TRBV27 TGTGCCAGCAGTTCTAGCGGGGGGATATATCAAGAGACCCAGTACTTC CASSSSGGIYQETQYF
TRBJ2-2 NA TRBV30 TGTGCCTCCAAGTCGCGGGGAGTCCGTTCAAAGAACACCGGGGAGCTGTTTTTT CASKSRGVRSKNTGELFF
TRBJ2-4 TRBD1 TRBV6-6 TGTGCCAGCAGTTACTCTAGGACAGGGGGCGAAAACATTCAGTACTTC CASSYSRTGGENIQYF
TRBJ1-6 NA TRBV2 TGTGCCAGCAGTGAACGGAATCGAGACTCACCCCTCCACTTT CASSERNRDSPLHF
TRBJ1-4 NA TRBV27 TGTGCCAGCAGGGGCCGGGGGCGGTATGAAAAACTGTTTTTT CASRGRGRYEKLFF
TRBJ1-1 NA TRBV5-1 TGCGCCAGCAGCGTAGACAGCCCAACCTTCACTGAAGCTTTCTTT CASSVDSPTFTEAFF
TRBJ1-5 NA TRBV28 TGTGCCAGCAGTTTTTCTGGTCAGTATAGCAATCAGCCCCAGCATTTT CASSFSGQYSNQPQHF
TRBJ1-6 NA TRBV5-6 TGTGCCAGCAGCTTGGTCGCAGAGCCACCCCTCCACTTT CASSLVAEPPLHF
TRBJ2-3 NA TRBV19 TGTGCCAGTAGGAATACTGGGGGTGGCACAGATACGCAGTATTTT CASRNTGGGTDTQYF
TRBJ1-1 TRBD1 TRBV5-1 TGCGCCAGCAGCCCATGGACAGGGGCGAACACTGAAGCTTTCTTT CASSPWTGANTEAFF
TRBJ1-1 TRBD1 TRBV5-4 TGTGCCAGCAGCGAGGACAGGGGTAAATACACTGAAGCTTTCTTT CASSEDRGKYTEAFF
TRBJ1-2 NA TRBV3-1/TRBV3-2 TGTGCCAGCAGCCCCAGACAGAACTATGGCTACACCTTC CASSPRQNYGYTF
TRBJ1-4 TRBD1 TRBV11-2 TGTGCCAGCAGCTTAGGGGACAGGGGCTCTGAAAAACTGTTTTTT CASSLGDRGSEKLFF